Below are 30 T cell receptor beta chains sequenced from a single sample in a study of blood T cell repertoires in COVID-19. Generated by immunoSEQ multiplex PCR, the TCRdb table keeps only in-frame clones and is missing some. The data show about 64,000 clones, with around 86% seen just once and about 12% held by the top ten. The sample consisted of peripheral blood. These receptors came from a human donor in a cohort sampled during active COVID-19.

This clone showed up just a few times. The chain employs TRBV5-1 and TRBJ1-1; 8 bases line up with TRBD1. CDR1 SGHRS and CDR2 YFSETQ come from the germline V gene. The ends lost 5 bases at V and 4 bases at J; junction bases unmatched: 4. The CDR3 runs 13 residues. This CDR3 is CASRPGQGTEAFF. The CDR3 DNA reads as TGCGCCAGCAGGCCTGGACAGGGCACTGAAGCTTTCTTT. The full variable domain, completed using reference TRBV5-1 and TRBJ1-1, is KAGVTQTPRYLIKTRGQQVTLSCSPISGHRSVSWYQQTPGQGLQFLFEYFSETQRNKGNFPGRFSGRQFSNSRSEMNVSTLELGDSALYLCASRPGQGTEAFFGQGTRLTVV.

The chain couples TRBV5-1 to TRBJ2-3; D call uncertain. CDR3 size: 12 residues. Germline V gives CDR1 SGHRS, CDR2 YFSETQ. Trimming removed 7 bases from V and 2 bases from J, with 8 bases in between. The CDR3 loop reads CASSLLTDTQYF. The CDR3 nucleotides read TGCGCCAGCTCCCTCCTCACAGATACGCAGTATTTT.

J is TRBJ1-6 and V is TRBV11-2; 9 bases fit TRBD1. Trimming removed 3 bases from V and 7 bases from J; junction bases left unmatched: 4. CDR3 size: 15 residues. Germline V lookup: CDR1 SGHAT, CDR2 FQNNGV. The CDR3 sequence: CASSFGQGRNSPLHF. For the CDR3, the DNA is TGTGCCAGCAGCTTCGGACAGGGGAGAAATTCACCCCTCCACTTT.

The V and J genes are TRBV7-2 and TRBJ2-5; perhaps TRBD2 as D (5 bases). From germline, CDR1 is SGHTA and CDR2 FQGNSA. The V end was cut by 4 bases, the J end by 8 bases, with 17 bases between. This CDR3 has 14 amino acids. The CDR3 loop is CASSSSADRVTQYF. In DNA form, the CDR3 reads TGTGCCAGCAGCTCCTCAGCGGACCGGGTAACCCAGTACTTC.

This clone was counted only a few times. This rearrangement joins TRBV5-1 to TRBJ1-2; D may be TRBD1 (5 bases). The CDR3 totals 14 residues. Germline CDR1 and CDR2: SGHRS and YFSETQ. The V and J ends lost 2 bases and 6 bases respectively, with 14 bases between them. As DNA, the CDR3 is TGCGCCAGCAGCTTAGGCAGGGTGGTGGATGGCTACACCTTC. As protein: CASSLGRVVDGYTF.

The rearrangement joins TRBV14 to TRBJ1-1; D is ambiguous. CDR1 SGHDN and CDR2 FVKESK come from the germline V gene. Trimming removed 1 base from V and 0 bases from J, with 6 bases in between. This CDR3 contains 14 residues. The CDR3 spells CASSQGYLNTEAFF. CDR3 sequence (DNA): TGTGCCAGCAGCCAAGGATACTTGAACACTGAAGCTTTCTTT.

This clone came up once. V is TRBV15 and J is TRBJ1-4; a possible D gene is TRBD1 (5 bases). The V gene lost 6 bases and the J gene lost 0 bases, with 11 bases spanning the gap. Germline CDR1 and CDR2: LNHNV and YYDKDF (reference sequence). The CDR3 loop spans 15 amino acids. This CDR3 is CATRGRTPTNEKLFF. The CDR3 DNA is TGTGCCACCAGAGGGAGGACACCAACTAATGAAAAACTGTTTTTT. Full variable domain (rest looked up from reference TRBV15 and TRBJ1-4): DAMVIQNPRYQVTQFGKPVTLSCSQTLNHNVMYWYQQKSSQAPKLLFHYYDKDFNNEADTPDNFQSRRPNTSFCFLDIRSPGLGDTAMYLCATRGRTPTNEKLFFGSGTQLSVL.

The V call is TRBV27, the J call TRBJ2-7; D is possibly TRBD2 (6 bases). Deletions cut 5 bases from V and 4 bases from J, with 12 bases between. Germline CDR1 is MNHEY and CDR2 is SMNVEV (reference sequence). This CDR3 contains 13 residues. CDR3 sequence (DNA): TGTGCCAGCAGTCTGACTAGTAGTTACGAGCAGTACTTC. This sequence encodes CASSLTSSYEQYF.

The chain links TRBV10-2 to TRBJ1-1; 8 nucleotides align to TRBD1. CDR1 WSHSY and CDR2 SAAADI come from the germline V gene. CDR3 size: 13 residues. Trimming took 3 bases from V and 11 from J; bases not matched to a gene: 8. The CDR3 DNA sequence: TGCGCCAGCAGTGAAGGCACAGGGGGGAGGGCTTTCTTT. This codes for CASSEGTGGRAFF.

The chain employs TRBV19 and TRBJ2-3; TRBD2 agrees at 11 bases. The ends lost 6 bases at V and 5 bases at J; junction bases unmatched: 10. This CDR3 region has 16 residues. Germline lookup yields CDR1 LNHDA and CDR2 SQIVND (reference sequence). The CDR3 sequence is CASRNKVAGGQDTQYF. The CDR3 nucleotides read TGTGCCAGTAGAAACAAAGTAGCGGGGGGGCAAGATACGCAGTATTTT.

V gene TRBV4-1 combines with J gene TRBJ2-4; 14 nucleotides match TRBD2. This CDR3 comprises 17 residues. CDR1 and CDR2 (germline): MGHRA, YSYEKL. The ends lost 0 bases at V and 6 bases at J; junction bases unmatched: 4. CDR3 in DNA: TGCGCCAGCAGCCAAGATGGGACTAGCGGGGGAACAAACATTCAGTACTTC. It yields the protein CASSQDGTSGGTNIQYF.

The chain joins TRBV18 to TRBJ1-2; D is uncertain. Germline assignment: CDR1 KGHSH and CDR2 LQKENI. This CDR3 is built from 14 residues. V was cut by 2 bases and J by 4 bases, with 11 bases left in between. The CDR3 bases are TGTGCCAGCTCACCAACGAGTACAGCCTATGGCTACACCTTC. It translates to CASSPTSTAYGYTF.

The V call is TRBV4-2, the J call TRBJ1-2; maybe TRBD1 (5 bases). Germline CDR1 reads LGHNA; CDR2 reads YNFKEQ. V lost 3 bases and J 7 bases, leaving 9 bases between the germline ends. CDR3 length: 12 amino acids. The DNA of the CDR3 is TGTGCCAGCAGCCACCAGGGTTCTGGCTACACCTTC. It specifies CASSHQGSGYTF.

The V call is TRBV15, the J call TRBJ1-1, with D perhaps matching TRBD1 (6 bases). The V gene's germline CDR1 is LNHNV and CDR2 YYDKDF (reference sequence). There are 14 residues in the CDR3. The V gene lost 5 bases and the J gene lost 6 bases, with 16 bases spanning the gap. The chain's CDR3 is CATSDRSKPPEAFF. CDR3 DNA: TGTGCCACCAGCGACAGGAGTAAGCCCCCTGAAGCTTTCTTT.

This clone appeared a single time. The chain links TRBV6-6 to TRBJ2-1; maybe TRBD1 (6 bases). The germline CDR1 and CDR2 sequences are MNHNY and SVGAGI (reference sequence). The CDR3 is 15 residues long. With 6 bases removed from V and 0 bases from J, the gap between germline ends came to 12 bases. The CDR3 coding sequence is TGTGCCAGCAGCAAGCAGGGGAGCTCCTACAATGAGCAGTTCTTC. Translating gives CASSKQGSSYNEQFF.

This sequence joins TRBV14 and TRBJ2-2; TRBD2 is a possible D gene (7 bases). The CDR3 is 16 amino acids. V was pared by 1 base and J by 3 bases, with 12 bases between. Germline V gene data show CDR1 as SGHDN and CDR2 as FVKESK. The CDR3 spells CASSQVAGAYTGELFF. The CDR3, as DNA: TGTGCCAGCAGCCAAGTTGCGGGGGCCTACACCGGGGAGCTGTTTTTT.

The J gene is TRBJ2-1, the V gene TRBV11-1; TRBD2 matches 10 bases. The CDR3 has 14 residues. Germline V lookup: CDR1 SGHAT, CDR2 FQDESV (reference sequence). The J segment lost 9 bases and the V segment lost 2 bases, leaving 4 bases of the junction unmatched. CDR3 sequence: CASSLRASGGEQFF. Written as DNA, the CDR3 is TGTGCCAGCAGCTTAAGGGCTAGCGGGGGTGAGCAGTTCTTC.

The chain joins TRBV5-1 to TRBJ2-3, with 12 bases aligning to TRBD2. CDR1 and CDR2 (germline): SGHRS, YFSETQ. With V trimmed by 7 bases and J by 0 bases, 3 bases remained unmatched. The length of the CDR3 is 15 residues. The CDR3: CASRTSGASTDTQYF. In DNA form, the CDR3 reads TGCGCCAGCCGGACTAGCGGGGCGAGCACAGATACGCAGTATTTT.

This clone is categorized as medium-sized (0.01 to 0.1%). The chain combines TRBV6-1 with TRBJ2-7; 9 bases agree with TRBD1. This CDR3 is 14 amino acids long. Per the germline V gene, CDR1 is MNHNS and CDR2 is SASEGT. V shed 1 base and J 6 bases; nucleotides not matched to a gene: 4. This CDR3 is CASSEGYRGREQYV. CDR3 nucleotides: TGTGCCAGCAGTGAAGGTTACAGGGGGCGCGAGCAGTACGTC.

The chain uses TRBV19 and TRBJ2-2; TRBD1 matches 7 bases. Germline trimming cut 4 bases from V and 3 bases from J; bases unmatched to any gene: 11. The length of the CDR3 is 17 residues. Germline V gene lookup returns CDR1 LNHDA and CDR2 SQIVND (reference sequence). The CDR3 DNA reads TGTGCCAGTAGTACACCGTCGGGGACAGCGGACACCGGGGAGCTGTTTTTT. Its protein product is CASSTPSGTADTGELFF.

The V gene is TRBV6-5, the J gene TRBJ2-4, with TRBD1 matching 7 bases. V lost 6 bases and J lost 0; bases outside the gene matches: 5. Germline CDR1 is MNHEY and CDR2 is SVGAGI. The CDR3 extends over 15 amino acids. CDR3 coding DNA: TGTGCCAGCAGCAACAGGGGATCAGCCAAAAACATTCAGTACTTC. It codes for CASSNRGSAKNIQYF.

The CDR3 nucleotides are TGTGCCAGCAGCCTGCCGGGACAGGGATTTAGGAACACCTTC. Its protein is CASSLPGQGFRNTF. The chain carries TRBV7-8 and TRBJ1-2, with 9 nucleotides matching TRBD1. Unmatched junction bases numbered 13, after V lost 5 bases and J lost 12 bases. The germline V gene encodes CDR1 SGHVS and CDR2 FQNEAQ. This CDR3 region has 14 residues. Full variable domain (missing parts from reference TRBV7-8 and TRBJ1-2): GAGVSQSPRYKVAKRGQDVALRCDPISGHVSLFWYQQALGQGPEFLTYFQNEAQLDKSGLPSDRFFAERPEGSVSTLKIQRTQQEDSAVYLCASSLPGQGFRNTFGSGTRLTVV.

This clone turned up a few times. CDR3 bases: TGTGCCAGCAGCACAAAATACGATTCACCCCTCCACTTT. As protein: CASSTKYDSPLHF. The chain employs TRBV11-3 and TRBJ1-6; no firm D call. The CDR3 extends over 13 amino acids. V was pared by 5 bases and J by 8 bases, with 10 bases between. The germline V gene has CDR1 SGHNT and CDR2 YENEEA.

This clone showed up just once. The V call is TRBV10-2, the J call TRBJ2-1, with 12 bases lining up with TRBD2. CDR3 size: 16 residues. Trimming removed 6 bases from V and 5 bases from J; junction bases left unmatched: 8. Germline V CDR1 and CDR2: WSHSY, SAAADI. The CDR3, as DNA: TGCGCCAGCAGGGCCGGGACTAGCGGGTCCAACAATGAGCAGTTCTTC. It yields the protein CASRAGTSGSNNEQFF.

The chain uses TRBV11-2 and TRBJ2-1, with TRBD2 matching over 14 bases. This CDR3 comprises 16 residues. CDR1 and CDR2 from the germline V gene are SGHAT and FQNNGV. The V gene end was trimmed by 5 bases and the J gene end by 8 bases; junction bases not matched to a gene: 8. The CDR3 spells CASSSRLAGGVDEQFF. In nucleotides, the CDR3 is TGTGCCAGCAGCAGCCGACTAGCGGGGGGGGTTGATGAGCAGTTCTTC.

The V call is TRBV5-4, the J call TRBJ2-1; D possibly corresponds to TRBD2 (5 bases). CDR1 is SGHNT and CDR2 is YYREEE in the germline V gene (reference sequence). This CDR3 spans 15 amino acids. V gave up 4 bases and J gave up 8 bases, with 19 bases separating them. CDR3 nucleotides: TGTGCCAGCAGCCTTCGCTTGACGGGAATGCATGAGCAGTTCTTC. Translated: CASSLRLTGMHEQFF. The variable domain in full, with the rest retrieved from reference TRBV5-4 and TRBJ2-1, is ETGVTQSPTHLIKTRGQQVTLRCSSQSGHNTVSWYQQALGQGPQFIFQYYREEENGRGNFPPRFSGLQFPNYSSELNVNALELDDSALYLCASSLRLTGMHEQFFGPGTRLTVL.

The genes are TRBV19 and TRBJ2-7; 9 bases are a match to TRBD1. V was pared by 4 bases and J by 4 bases, with 2 bases of the junction left unmatched. The CDR3 is 13 residues long. Looked up from germline, CDR1 is LNHDA and CDR2 is SQIVND (reference sequence). CDR3 in DNA: TGTGCCAGTAGTAACAGGGGGCCGTACGAGCAGTACTTC. It encodes CASSNRGPYEQYF.

This chain connects TRBV27 to TRBJ2-3, with unresolved D. Looked up from germline, CDR1 is MNHEY and CDR2 is SMNVEV (reference sequence). The length of the CDR3 is 15 residues. Deletions cut 9 bases from V and 3 bases from J, with 19 bases between. CDR3 amino acids: CARPPGVETTDTQYF. Here the CDR3 DNA reads TGTGCCAGGCCACCCGGAGTAGAAACTACAGATACGCAGTATTTT.

This clone showed up just a few times. The V call is TRBV11-3, the J call TRBJ2-3; 9 bases agree with TRBD2. The length of the CDR3 is 16 residues. With 1 base clipped from V and 5 bases from J, the junction kept 7 bases outside the gene matches. Germline V gives CDR1 SGHNT, CDR2 YENEEA. The CDR3 DNA reads as TGTGCCAGCAGCTTAGCTAATAGCGGGGGACAAGATACGCAGTATTTT. This encodes CASSLANSGGQDTQYF.

V usage is TRBV2 and J usage is TRBJ2-6; possible D gene TRBD1, 6 bases. With 4 bases removed from V and 3 bases from J, the gap between germline ends came to 19 bases. Germline V gene lookup returns CDR1 SNHLY and CDR2 FYNNEI. The CDR3 is made up of 18 amino acids. CDR3 sequence (DNA): TGTGCCAGCAGTGCAATGAGCAAAACAGGGTTTGGGGCCAACGTCCTGACTTTC. It yields the protein CASSAMSKTGFGANVLTF.